One T cell receptor (beta chain) is described in this entry. Its specificity is not known. This record belongs to a study of cytomegalovirus exposure and HLA in healthy donors. The study, taken as a whole, reports: A few CMV-associated chains were confirmed in vitro to be specific for CMV antigens.

The ends lost 6 bases at V and 9 bases at J; junction bases unmatched: 8. This CDR3 is 14 amino acids long. Germline CDR1 is SGHVS and CDR2 is FQNEAQ. These donors were members of the roughly 130-subject validation cohort, a group separate from the approximately 620-subject first cohort. Libraries were prepared by immunoSEQ multiplex PCR; TCRdb keeps only in-frame clonotypes and omits some of them. Of more than 140,000 clones listed, about 88% were seen once; the top ten hold approximately 3.2%. The clonotype originates from a woman between 18 and 30 years old in good health and CMV-seropositive. Sequenced: PBMCs. This chain links TRBV7-8 with TRBJ2-1, with 10 bases matching TRBD1. The CDR3 DNA is TGTGCCAGCAGTTCGGACAGGGGGAGATTTGAGCAGTTCTTC. Protein sequence: CASSSDRGRFEQFF.